This T cell receptor (beta chain) stems from a study of blood T cell repertoires in COVID-19. On the study more broadly: The samples span acute and convalescent COVID-19 from the United States, Italy and Spain. Sources were T cells, B-cell-depleted T cells, or PBMCs; the material itself was cDNA or gDNA.

Original processing methods: Nucleated cell number was recorded as an estimate derived from reference gene primer amplification. Some clones are missing from TCRdb's copy, which holds only in-frame ones; the method was immunoSEQ multiplex PCR. V, J and clone size reflect that table, while D and trimming were determined from the DNA. The sample has around 97,000 clones; approximately 84% are singletons. The ends were cut back, 4 bases at V and 6 bases at J, with 21 bases in the middle. The CDR3 is 16 amino acids. Germline V lookup: CDR1 SGHRS, CDR2 YFSETQ. The chain uses TRBV5-1 and TRBJ2-3; TRBD1 might be the D (7 bases). Specimen: peripheral blood. This receptor was identified in a human donor in a cohort sampled during active COVID-19. This chain's CDR3 is CASSRPRGQKTDTQYF. CDR3 sequence (DNA): TGCGCCAGCAGCCGGCCGCGGGGACAGAAAACTGATACGCAGTATTTT.